This TCR beta chain was recorded in a study of cytomegalovirus exposure and HLA in healthy donors. Study results and limitations: Later analysis placed DRB1 highest and HLA-C lowest in TCR association rates, which differed by HLA locus.

To note about this clone: Its matching antigen is unknown.

Primers for the PCR totalled 60 Vbeta and 13 Jbeta. The table came from immunoSEQ multiplex PCR; TCRdb's copy has only in-frame clones and leaves some out. The sample holds about 120,000 clones; 75% to 90% are singletons and the top ten take 2.1%. Germline V gene sequence: CDR1 SGDLS, CDR2 YYNGEE. The CDR3 extends over 13 amino acids. The V end was cut by 4 bases, the J end by 4 bases, with 10 bases between. V usage is TRBV9 and J usage is TRBJ2-3; D possibly corresponds to TRBD2 (5 bases). Specimen: PBMCs. The TCR sequence derives from a man aged 25 to 45 in good health and CMV-seronegative. In DNA, the CDR3 is TGTGCCAGCAGCCTTGGTAGCGCAGATACGCAGTATTTT. The encoded protein is CASSLGSADTQYF.